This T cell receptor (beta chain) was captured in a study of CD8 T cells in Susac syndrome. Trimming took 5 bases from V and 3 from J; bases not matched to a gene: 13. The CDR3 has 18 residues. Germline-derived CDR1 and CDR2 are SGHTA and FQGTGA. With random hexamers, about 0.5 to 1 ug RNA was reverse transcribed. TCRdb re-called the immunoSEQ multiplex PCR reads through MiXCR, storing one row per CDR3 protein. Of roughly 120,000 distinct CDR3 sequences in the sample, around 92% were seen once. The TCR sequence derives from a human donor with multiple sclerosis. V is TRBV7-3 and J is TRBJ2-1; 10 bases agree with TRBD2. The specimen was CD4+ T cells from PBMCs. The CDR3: CASSPGRRTSGIYNEQFF. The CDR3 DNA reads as TGTGCCAGCAGCCCAGGCCGTCGGACTAGCGGAATCTACAATGAGCAGTTCTTC. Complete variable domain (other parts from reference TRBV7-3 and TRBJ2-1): GAGVSQTPSNKVTEKGKYVELRCDPISGHTALYWYRQSLGQGPEFLIYFQGTGAADDSGLPNDRFFAVRPEGSVSTLKIQRTERGDSAVYLCASSPGRRTSGIYNEQFFGPGTRLTVL.